This is a list of T cell receptor beta chains from one sample in a study of cytomegalovirus exposure and HLA in healthy donors. Sequenced by immunoSEQ multiplex PCR; TCRdb stores in-frame clones only, minus some. The ten most abundant clones cover approximately 1.6% of a sample with roughly 69,000 clones. The sequencing sample was made of PBMCs. Every receptor here comes from a woman in her thirties in good health and CMV-seronegative. Each CDR3 is given with its conserved first and last residue. A D gene is named only where the DNA matches it firmly.

d_call,j_call,v_call,cdr3_aa,cdr3_nt
-,TRBJ1-1,TRBV7-2,CASSLASLASGAFF,TGTGCCAGCAGCTTAGCGTCCCTGGCCTCTGGAGCTTTCTTT
-,TRBJ1-2,TRBV6-5,CASSYWGGRYGYTF,TGTGCCAGCAGTTATTGGGGGGGTCGGTATGGCTACACCTTC
-,TRBJ2-2,TRBV30,CAWSNQGGTGELFF,TGTGCCTGGAGTAACCAGGGAGGCACCGGGGAGCTGTTTTTT
-,TRBJ1-2,TRBV4-3,CASSQEWQGYGYTF,TGCGCCAGCAGCCAAGAATGGCAGGGGTATGGCTACACCTTC
-,TRBJ2-2,TRBV28,CASSTPVHEGLFF,TGTGCCAGCAGTACCCCAGTACATGAGGGGCTGTTTTTT
-,TRBJ2-7,TRBV5-4,CASRAGGRQYF,TGTGCCAGCAGAGCGGGCGGAAGGCAGTACTTC
TRBD1,TRBJ2-7,TRBV5-4,CASKRTGRYEQYF,TGTGCCAGCAAGCGGACAGGGCGATACGAGCAGTACTTC
-,TRBJ1-1,TRBV7-9,CASGTPGNTEAFF,TGTGCCAGCGGAACCCCAGGGAACACTGAAGCTTTCTTT
TRBD1,TRBJ2-5,TRBV13,CASSLGTGGVETQYF,TGTGCCAGCAGCTTAGGGACAGGGGGGGTAGAGACCCAGTACTTC
TRBD2,TRBJ2-2,TRBV9,CASRWTSSTGELFF,TGTGCCAGCAGGTGGACTAGCAGCACCGGGGAGCTGTTTTTT
TRBD1,TRBJ1-1,TRBV7-2,CASSGGTGGKAFF,TGTGCCAGCAGCGGGGGGACAGGGGGCAAGGCTTTCTTT
-,TRBJ1-6,TRBV9,CASSVGGRGGSPLHF,TGTGCCAGCAGCGTAGGGGGCAGGGGTGGGTCACCCCTCCACTTT
-,TRBJ2-7,TRBV15,CATSDITRRDEQYF,TGTGCCACCAGCGATATAACGAGGCGGGACGAGCAGTACTTC
TRBD1,TRBJ2-3,TRBV7-3,CASSSMGGTGYTDTQYF,TGTGCCAGCAGCTCCATGGGGGGGACAGGGTACACAGATACGCAGTATTTT
-,TRBJ2-7,TRBV6-5,CASSYKGRSNPYF,TGTGCCAGCAGTTATAAGGGGAGGAGTAATCCGTACTTC
-,TRBJ1-1,TRBV6-5,CASSPPDGRRAFF,TGTGCCAGCAGTCCCCCGGACGGGAGGAGGGCTTTCTTT
-,TRBJ1-1,TRBV15,CATSYSSGTEAFF,TGTGCCACCAGCTATTCATCCGGCACTGAAGCTTTCTTT
-,TRBJ1-1,TRBV29-1,CSARTTMNTEAFF,TGCAGCGCCCGGACAACTATGAACACTGAAGCTTTCTTT
TRBD1,TRBJ2-5,TRBV7-3,CASSQGQLETQYF,TGTGCCAGCAGCCAGGGACAGCTAGAGACCCAGTACTTC
TRBD1,TRBJ1-2,TRBV6-1,CASISSGTGNYGYTF,TGTGCCAGCATATCCTCCGGGACAGGGAACTATGGCTACACCTTC
-,TRBJ2-2,TRBV6-4,CASSDSTGTGELFF,TGTGCCAGCAGTGACTCGACGGGCACCGGGGAGCTGTTTTTT
-,TRBJ1-2,TRBV6-1,CASSVEGYTF,TGTGCCAGCAGTGTAGAGGGCTACACCTTC
TRBD1,TRBJ1-4,TRBV2,CASSRDRGVEKLFF,TGTGCCAGCAGCCGGGACAGGGGTGTTGAAAAACTGTTTTTT
-,TRBJ2-7,TRBV19,CASLNRVTYEQYF,TGTGCCAGCCTAAACAGGGTTACCTACGAGCAGTACTTC
-,TRBJ1-1,TRBV11-2,CASSSQRTEAFF,TGTGCCAGCAGCTCTCAGCGGACTGAAGCTTTCTTT
-,TRBJ2-7,TRBV6-5,CASSPGTSSYEQYF,TGTGCCAGCAGTCCTGGGACATCCTCCTACGAGCAGTACTTC
-,TRBJ2-4,TRBV9,CASSPRPARGNIQYF,TGTGCCAGCAGCCCTAGGCCGGCGAGAGGAAACATTCAGTACTTC
-,TRBJ1-5,TRBV11-2,CASSPTRDQPQHF,TGTGCCAGCAGCCCCACCAGGGATCAGCCCCAGCATTTT
-,TRBJ1-1,TRBV2,CASSAQGRNTEAFF,TGTGCCAGCAGTGCTCAGGGGAGGAACACTGAAGCTTTCTTT
TRBD2,TRBJ2-7,TRBV28,CASSTPSSGSYEQYF,TGTGCCAGCAGTACCCCATCTAGCGGGAGCTACGAGCAGTACTTC
-,TRBJ2-1,TRBV5-4,CASSLGRSIPGEQFF,TGTGCCAGCAGCTTGGGGAGGAGTATTCCGGGTGAGCAGTTCTTC
TRBD1,TRBJ1-1,TRBV5-1,CASSWGQPNTEAFF,TGCGCCAGCAGCTGGGGACAGCCGAACACTGAAGCTTTCTTT
TRBD1,TRBJ1-5,TRBV6-5,CASSHGQGSNQPQHF,TGTGCCAGCAGTCACGGACAGGGGAGCAATCAGCCCCAGCATTTT
-,TRBJ1-2,TRBV6-6,CASSQQVDYGYTF,TGTGCCAGCAGTCAACAGGTAGACTATGGCTACACCTTC
-,TRBJ2-7,TRBV28,CASSFIAPDEQYF,TGTGCCAGCAGTTTCATAGCTCCCGACGAGCAGTACTTC
-,TRBJ1-4,TRBV4-2,CASSQDKSNEKLFF,TGTGCCAGCAGCCAAGATAAGAGTAATGAAAAACTGTTTTTT
TRBD2,TRBJ2-2,TRBV4-1,CASSQVRGLYTREGPGELFF,TGCGCCAGCAGCCAAGTTAGGGGATTATATACGCGGGAGGGTCCCGGGGAGCTGTTTTTT
TRBD1,TRBJ2-2,TRBV5-1,CASRSAGTANTGELFF,TGCGCCAGCAGGTCAGCCGGGACAGCGAACACCGGGGAGCTGTTTTTT
-,TRBJ2-1,TRBV6-1,CASSDEVEQFF,TGTGCCAGCAGCGACGAGGTTGAGCAGTTCTTC
TRBD2,TRBJ2-3,TRBV29-1,CSVDLAGPDTQYF,TGCAGCGTTGACTTAGCGGGTCCAGATACGCAGTATTTT
TRBD2,TRBJ2-1,TRBV29-1,CSVFVAGGRYNEQFF,TGCAGCGTTTTTGTAGCGGGGGGACGCTACAATGAGCAGTTCTTC
TRBD2,TRBJ2-1,TRBV9,CASSVFSSGLAGRNNEQFF,TGTGCCAGCAGCGTATTTAGTAGCGGGCTAGCGGGACGTAACAATGAGCAGTTCTTC
TRBD1,TRBJ1-1,TRBV5-1,CASSLQGAHTEAFF,TGCGCCAGCAGCTTACAGGGGGCGCACACTGAAGCTTTCTTT
-,TRBJ1-2,TRBV27,CASRSYGGGSGYTF,TGTGCCAGCCGATCATACGGCGGGGGCTCTGGCTACACCTTC
-,TRBJ2-7,TRBV5-4,CASSLGRAHSYEQYF,TGTGCCAGCAGCTTGGGGCGGGCCCACTCCTACGAGCAGTACTTC
TRBD1,TRBJ1-6,TRBV7-2,CASSLSPGTGNSPLHF,TGTGCCAGCAGCTTAAGCCCCGGGACAGGAAATTCACCCCTCCACTTT